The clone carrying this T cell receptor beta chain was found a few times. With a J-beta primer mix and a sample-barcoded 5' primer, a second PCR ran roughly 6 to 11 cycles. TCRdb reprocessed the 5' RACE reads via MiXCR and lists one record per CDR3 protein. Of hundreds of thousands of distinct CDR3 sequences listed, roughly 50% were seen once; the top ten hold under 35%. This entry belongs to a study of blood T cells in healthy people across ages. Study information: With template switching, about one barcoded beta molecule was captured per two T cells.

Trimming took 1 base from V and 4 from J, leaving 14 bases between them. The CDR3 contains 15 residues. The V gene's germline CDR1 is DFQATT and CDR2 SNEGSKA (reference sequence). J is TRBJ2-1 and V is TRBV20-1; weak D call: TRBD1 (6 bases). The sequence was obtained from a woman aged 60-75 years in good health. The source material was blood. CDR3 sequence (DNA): TGCAGTGCTAGAGGAACGATGGGACATTACAATGAGCAGTTCTTC. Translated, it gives CSARGTMGHYNEQFF.